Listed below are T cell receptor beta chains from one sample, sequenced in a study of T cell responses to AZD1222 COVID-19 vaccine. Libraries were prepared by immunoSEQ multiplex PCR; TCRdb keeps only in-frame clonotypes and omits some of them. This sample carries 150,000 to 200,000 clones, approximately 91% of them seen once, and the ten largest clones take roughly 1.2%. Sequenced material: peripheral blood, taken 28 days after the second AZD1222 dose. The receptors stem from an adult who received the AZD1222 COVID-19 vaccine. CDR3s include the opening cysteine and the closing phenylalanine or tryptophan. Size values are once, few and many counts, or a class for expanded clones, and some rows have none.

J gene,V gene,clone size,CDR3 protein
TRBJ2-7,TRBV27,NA,CASRGLAGVNEQYF
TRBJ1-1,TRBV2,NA,CASGGQVNTEAFF
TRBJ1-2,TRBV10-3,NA,CAITPGGQDVNYGYTF
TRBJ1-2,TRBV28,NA,CASRQTTGGNWGYGYTF
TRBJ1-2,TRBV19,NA,CATRTGANYGYTF
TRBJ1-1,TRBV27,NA,CASRDSPGTGHTEAFF
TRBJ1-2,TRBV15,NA,CATSRRDVGYTF
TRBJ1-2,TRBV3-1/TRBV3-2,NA,CASSQDSGGTRGYGYTF
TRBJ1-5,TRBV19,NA,CASSIVWGSQPQHF
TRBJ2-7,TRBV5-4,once,CASSDRTSGSYEQYF
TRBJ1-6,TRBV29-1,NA,CSVGQGSDSPLHF
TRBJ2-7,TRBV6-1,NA,CASSEGTGTTYEQYF
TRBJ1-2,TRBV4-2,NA,CASSQLQGALYGYTF
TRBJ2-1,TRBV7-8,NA,CASSQDRERNEQFF
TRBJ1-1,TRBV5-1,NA,CASTITGTANTEAFF
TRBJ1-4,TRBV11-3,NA,CASSLGRGDATNEKLFF
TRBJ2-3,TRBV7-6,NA,CASSPGTSGSTDTQYF
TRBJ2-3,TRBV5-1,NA,CASSLVNGDTDTQYF
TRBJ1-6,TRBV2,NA,CAGEDGNSPLHF
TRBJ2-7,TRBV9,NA,CASSRDGNSYEQYF
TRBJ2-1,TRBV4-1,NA,CASSQVAGGEIEQFF
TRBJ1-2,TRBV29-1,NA,CSVWNGSNYGYTF
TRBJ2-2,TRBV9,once,CASSGPQGGTGELFF
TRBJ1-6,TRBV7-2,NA,CASSLGLGLPLHF
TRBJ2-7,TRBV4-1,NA,CASSSRPGQGSHEQYF
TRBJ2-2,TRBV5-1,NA,CASSLWAASVPNTGELFF
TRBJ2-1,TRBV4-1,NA,CASSQLRGYNEQFF
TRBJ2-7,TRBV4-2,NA,CASSQGLTGLAGNPYEQYF
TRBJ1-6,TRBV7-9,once,CASSLGGGRNSPLHF
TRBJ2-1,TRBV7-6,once,CASSLLLAGGRRNEQFF
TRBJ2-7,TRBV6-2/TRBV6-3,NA,CASSYWDRRNEQYF
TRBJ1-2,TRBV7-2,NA,CASSPGGGSVGYTF
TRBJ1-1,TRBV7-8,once,CASSARDRGTNTEAFF
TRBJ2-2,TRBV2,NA,CASTGLAVNTGELFF
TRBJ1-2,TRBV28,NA,CAISGSPRNGYTF
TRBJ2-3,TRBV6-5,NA,CASSYVADTQYF
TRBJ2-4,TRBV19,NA,CATSRGAKNIQYF
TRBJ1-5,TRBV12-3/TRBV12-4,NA,CASRERNNQPQHF
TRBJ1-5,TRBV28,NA,CASSLWIQPQHF
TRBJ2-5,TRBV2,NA,CASSAGLQETQYF
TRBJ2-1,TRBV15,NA,CATSGDRSKVYEQFF
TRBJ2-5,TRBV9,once,CASSVEGAGEVSETQYF
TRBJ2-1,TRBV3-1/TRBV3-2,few,CASSQDLSPYNEQFF
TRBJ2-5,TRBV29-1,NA,CSVRGTGGTAGTQYF
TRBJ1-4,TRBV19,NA,CASSIASAGKLFF
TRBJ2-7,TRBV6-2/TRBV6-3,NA,CASSSRRPGQGGEQYF